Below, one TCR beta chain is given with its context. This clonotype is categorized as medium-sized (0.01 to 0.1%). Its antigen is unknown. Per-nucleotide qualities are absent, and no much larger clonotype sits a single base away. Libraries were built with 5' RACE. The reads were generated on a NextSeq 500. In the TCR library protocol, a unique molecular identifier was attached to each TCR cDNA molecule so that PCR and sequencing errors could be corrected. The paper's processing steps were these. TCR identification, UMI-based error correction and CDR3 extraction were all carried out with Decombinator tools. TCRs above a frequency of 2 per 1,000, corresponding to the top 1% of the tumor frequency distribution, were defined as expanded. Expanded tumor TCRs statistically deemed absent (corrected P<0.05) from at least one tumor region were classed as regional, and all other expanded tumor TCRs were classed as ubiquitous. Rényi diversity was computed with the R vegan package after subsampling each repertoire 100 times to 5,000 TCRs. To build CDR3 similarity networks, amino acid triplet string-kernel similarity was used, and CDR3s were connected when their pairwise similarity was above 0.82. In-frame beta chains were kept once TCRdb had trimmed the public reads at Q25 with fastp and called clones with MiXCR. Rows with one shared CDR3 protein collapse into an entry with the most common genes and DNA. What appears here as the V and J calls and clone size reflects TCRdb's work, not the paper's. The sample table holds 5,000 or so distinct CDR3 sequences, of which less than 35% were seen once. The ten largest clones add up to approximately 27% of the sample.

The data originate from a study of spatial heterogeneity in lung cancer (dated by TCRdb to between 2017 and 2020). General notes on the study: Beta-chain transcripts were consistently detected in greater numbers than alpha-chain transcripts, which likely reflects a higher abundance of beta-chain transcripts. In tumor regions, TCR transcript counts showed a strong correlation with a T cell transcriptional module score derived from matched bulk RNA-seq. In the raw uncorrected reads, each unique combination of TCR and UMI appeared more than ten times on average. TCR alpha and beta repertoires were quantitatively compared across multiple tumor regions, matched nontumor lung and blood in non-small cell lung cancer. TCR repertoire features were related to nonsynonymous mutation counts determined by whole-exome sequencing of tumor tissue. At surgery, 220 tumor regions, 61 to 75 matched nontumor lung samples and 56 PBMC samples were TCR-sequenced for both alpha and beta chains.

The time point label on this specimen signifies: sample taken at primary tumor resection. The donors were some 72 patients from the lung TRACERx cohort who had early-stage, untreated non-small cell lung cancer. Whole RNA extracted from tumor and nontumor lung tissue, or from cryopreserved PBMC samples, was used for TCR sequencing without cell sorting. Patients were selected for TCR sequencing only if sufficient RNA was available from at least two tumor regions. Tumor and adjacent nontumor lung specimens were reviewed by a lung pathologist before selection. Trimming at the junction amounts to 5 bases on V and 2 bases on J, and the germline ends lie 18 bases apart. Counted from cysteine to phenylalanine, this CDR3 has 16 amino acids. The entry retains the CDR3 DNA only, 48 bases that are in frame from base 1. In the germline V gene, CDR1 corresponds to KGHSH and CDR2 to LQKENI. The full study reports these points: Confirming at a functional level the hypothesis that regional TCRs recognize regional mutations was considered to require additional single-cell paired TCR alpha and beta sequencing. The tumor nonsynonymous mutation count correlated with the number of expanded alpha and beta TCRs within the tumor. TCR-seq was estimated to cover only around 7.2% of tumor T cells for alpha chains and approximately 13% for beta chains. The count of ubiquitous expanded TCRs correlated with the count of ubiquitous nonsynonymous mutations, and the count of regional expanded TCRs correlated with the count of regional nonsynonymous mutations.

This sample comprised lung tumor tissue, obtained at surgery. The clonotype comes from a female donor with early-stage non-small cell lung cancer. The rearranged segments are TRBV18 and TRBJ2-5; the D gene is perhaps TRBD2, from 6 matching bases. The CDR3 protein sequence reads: CASSGSSTGTQETQYF. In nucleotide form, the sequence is TGTGCCAGCTCAGGAAGCTCAACGGGGACTCAAGAGACCCAGTACTTC.